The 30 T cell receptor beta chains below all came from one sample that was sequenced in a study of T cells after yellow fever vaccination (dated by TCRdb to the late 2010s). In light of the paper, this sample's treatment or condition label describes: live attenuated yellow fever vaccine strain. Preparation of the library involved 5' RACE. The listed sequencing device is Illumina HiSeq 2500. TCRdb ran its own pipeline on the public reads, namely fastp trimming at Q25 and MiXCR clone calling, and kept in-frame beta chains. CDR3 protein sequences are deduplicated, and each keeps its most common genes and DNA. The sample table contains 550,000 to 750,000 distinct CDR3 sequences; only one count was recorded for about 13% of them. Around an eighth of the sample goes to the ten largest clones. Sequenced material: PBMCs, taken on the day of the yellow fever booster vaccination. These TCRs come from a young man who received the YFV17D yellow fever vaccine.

The CDR3 here is CASSQDRAGATQYF. The CDR3 DNA reads as TGTGCCAGCAGCCAAGATCGAGCGGGGGCGACCCAGTACTTC. The chain is built from TRBV4-2 and TRBJ2-5; 8 positions match TRBD2. V lost 0 bases, J lost 7 bases, and 4 bases stayed unmatched. CDR3 length equals 14 residues. From germline, CDR1 is LGHNA and CDR2 YNFKEQ.

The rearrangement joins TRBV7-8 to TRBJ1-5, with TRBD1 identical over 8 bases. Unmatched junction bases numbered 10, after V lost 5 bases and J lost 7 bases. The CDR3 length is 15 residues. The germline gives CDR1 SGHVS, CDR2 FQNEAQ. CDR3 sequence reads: CASSPGGSVRQPQHF. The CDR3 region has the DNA TGTGCCAGCAGCCCAGGGGGCAGCGTCCGGCAGCCCCAGCATTTT.

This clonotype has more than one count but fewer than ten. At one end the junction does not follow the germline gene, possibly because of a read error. CDR3: CASRGRTNEKLFF. The CDR3 DNA sequence: TGTGCCAGCAGGGGACGGACTAACGAAAAACTGTTTTTT. The genes are TRBV27 and TRBJ1-4; possible D gene TRBD1, 5 bases. The CDR3 loop spans 13 amino acids. Germline V gene sequence: CDR1 MNHEY, CDR2 SMNVEV (reference sequence).

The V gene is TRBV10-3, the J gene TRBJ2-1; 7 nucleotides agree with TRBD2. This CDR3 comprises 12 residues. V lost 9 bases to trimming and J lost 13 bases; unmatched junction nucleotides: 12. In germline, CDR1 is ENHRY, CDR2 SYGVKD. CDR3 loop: CAISGGGTLQFF. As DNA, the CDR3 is TGTGCCATATCAGGCGGGGGTACCTTACAGTTCTTC.

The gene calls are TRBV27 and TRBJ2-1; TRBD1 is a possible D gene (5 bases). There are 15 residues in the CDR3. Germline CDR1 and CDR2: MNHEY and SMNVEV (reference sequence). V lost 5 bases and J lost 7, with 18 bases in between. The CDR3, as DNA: TGTGCCAGCAGTCTCTTTGGGGCGGTTAGTAATGAGCAGTTCTTC. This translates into CASSLFGAVSNEQFF.

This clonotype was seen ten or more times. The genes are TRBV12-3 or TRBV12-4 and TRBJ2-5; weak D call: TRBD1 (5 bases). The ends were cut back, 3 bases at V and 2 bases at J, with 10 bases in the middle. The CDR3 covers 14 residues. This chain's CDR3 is CASSFATVQETQYF. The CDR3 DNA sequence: TGTGCCAGCAGTTTTGCGACAGTACAAGAGACCCAGTACTTC.

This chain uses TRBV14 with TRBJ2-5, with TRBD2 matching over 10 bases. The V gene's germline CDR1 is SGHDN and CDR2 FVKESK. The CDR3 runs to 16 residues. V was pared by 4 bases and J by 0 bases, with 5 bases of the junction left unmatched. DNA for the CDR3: TGTGCCAGCAGCCCCAATAGCGGGAGGCACCAAGAGACCCAGTACTTC. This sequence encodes CASSPNSGRHQETQYF.

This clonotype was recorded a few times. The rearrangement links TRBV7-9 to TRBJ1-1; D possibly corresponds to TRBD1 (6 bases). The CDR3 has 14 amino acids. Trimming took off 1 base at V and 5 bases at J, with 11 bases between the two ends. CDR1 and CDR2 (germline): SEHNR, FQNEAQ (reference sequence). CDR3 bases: TGTGCCAGCAGCTTAGGGGAACAGGGAACTGAAGCTTTCTTT. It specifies CASSLGEQGTEAFF.

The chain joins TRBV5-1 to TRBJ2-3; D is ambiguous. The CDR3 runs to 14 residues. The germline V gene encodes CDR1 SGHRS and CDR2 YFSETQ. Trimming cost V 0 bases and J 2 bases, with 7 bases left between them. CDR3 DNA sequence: TGCGCCAGCAGCTTGGAACTTTTCACAGATACGCAGTATTTT. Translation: CASSLELFTDTQYF.

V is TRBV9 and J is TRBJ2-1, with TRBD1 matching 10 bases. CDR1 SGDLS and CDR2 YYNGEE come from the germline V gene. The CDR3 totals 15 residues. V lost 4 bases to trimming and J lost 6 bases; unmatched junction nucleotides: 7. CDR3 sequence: CASSPRQGAINEQFF. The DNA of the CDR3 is TGTGCCAGCAGCCCAAGACAGGGGGCGATCAATGAGCAGTTCTTC.

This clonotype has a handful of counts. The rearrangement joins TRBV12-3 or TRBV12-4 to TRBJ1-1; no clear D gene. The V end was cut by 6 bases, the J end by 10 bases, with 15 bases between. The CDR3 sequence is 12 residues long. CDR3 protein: CASSPSSVAAFF. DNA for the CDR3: TGTGCCAGCAGCCCCTCCTCCGTGGCAGCTTTCTTT.

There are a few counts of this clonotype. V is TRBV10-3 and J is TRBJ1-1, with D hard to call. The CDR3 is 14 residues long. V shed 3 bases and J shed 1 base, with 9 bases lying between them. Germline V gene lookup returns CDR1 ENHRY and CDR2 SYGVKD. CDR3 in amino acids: CAISDFGGNTEAFF. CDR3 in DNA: TGTGCCATCAGTGACTTTGGTGGGAACACTGAAGCTTTCTTT.

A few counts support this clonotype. This CDR3 reads CASRNDRLAKNIQYF. Written as DNA, the CDR3 is TGTGCCAGCAGGAACGACAGACTAGCCAAAAACATTCAGTACTTC. This rearrangement joins TRBV12-3 or TRBV12-4 to TRBJ2-4; possibly TRBD1 for D (5 bases). V was clipped by 6 bases and J by 0 bases, with 12 bases between them. The CDR3 sequence is 15 residues long.

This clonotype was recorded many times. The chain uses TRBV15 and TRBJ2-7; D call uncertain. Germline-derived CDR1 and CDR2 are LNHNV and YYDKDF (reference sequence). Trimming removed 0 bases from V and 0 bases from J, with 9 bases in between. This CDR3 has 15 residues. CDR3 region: CATSRDRQSSYEQYF. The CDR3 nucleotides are TGTGCCACCAGCAGAGATAGGCAAAGCTCCTACGAGCAGTACTTC.

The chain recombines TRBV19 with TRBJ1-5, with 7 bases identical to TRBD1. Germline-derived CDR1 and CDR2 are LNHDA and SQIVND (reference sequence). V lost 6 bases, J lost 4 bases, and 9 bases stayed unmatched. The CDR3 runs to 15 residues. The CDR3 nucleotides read TGTGCCAGTAGCCCGCGGGACAGTCTTAATCAGCCCCAGCATTTT. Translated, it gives CASSPRDSLNQPQHF. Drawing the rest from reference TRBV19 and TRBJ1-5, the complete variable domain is DGGITQSPKYLFRKEGQNVTLSCEQNLNHDAMYWYRQDPGQGLRLIYYSQIVNDFQKGDIAEGYSVSREKKESFPLTVTSAQKNPTAFYLCASSPRDSLNQPQHFGDGTRLSIL.

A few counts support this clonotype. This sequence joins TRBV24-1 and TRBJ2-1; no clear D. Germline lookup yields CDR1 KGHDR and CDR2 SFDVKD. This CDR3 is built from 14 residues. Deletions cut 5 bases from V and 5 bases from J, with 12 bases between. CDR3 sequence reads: CATSGELEDNEQFF. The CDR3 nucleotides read TGTGCCACCAGTGGAGAGCTTGAGGACAATGAGCAGTTCTTC.

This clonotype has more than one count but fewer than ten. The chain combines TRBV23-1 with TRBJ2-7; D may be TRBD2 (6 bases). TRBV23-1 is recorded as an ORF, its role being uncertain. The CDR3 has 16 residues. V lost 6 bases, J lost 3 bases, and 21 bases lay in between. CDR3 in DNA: TGCGCCAGCAGCCCCGGGGGATCTAACGACTACTACGAGCAGTACTTC. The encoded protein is CASSPGGSNDYYEQYF.

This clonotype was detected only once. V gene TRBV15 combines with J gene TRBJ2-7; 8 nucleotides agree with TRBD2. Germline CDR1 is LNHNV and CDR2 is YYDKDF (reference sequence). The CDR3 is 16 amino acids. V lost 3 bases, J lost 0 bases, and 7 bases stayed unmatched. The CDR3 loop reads CATSSILAESSYEQYF. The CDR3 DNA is TGTGCCACCAGCAGTATACTAGCGGAAAGCTCCTACGAGCAGTACTTC.

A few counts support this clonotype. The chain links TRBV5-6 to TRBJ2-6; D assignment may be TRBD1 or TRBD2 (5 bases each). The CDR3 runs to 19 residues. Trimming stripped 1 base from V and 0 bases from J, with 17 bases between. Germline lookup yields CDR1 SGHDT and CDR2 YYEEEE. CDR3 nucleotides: TGTGCCAGCAGCTTGAGAGGGGCTTTTGGAAGCTCTGGGGCCAACGTCCTGACTTTC. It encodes CASSLRGAFGSSGANVLTF.

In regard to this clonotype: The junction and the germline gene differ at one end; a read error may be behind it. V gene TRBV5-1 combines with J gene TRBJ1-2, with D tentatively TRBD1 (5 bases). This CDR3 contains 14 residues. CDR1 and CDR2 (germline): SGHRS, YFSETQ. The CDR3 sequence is CASTLGTADYGYTF. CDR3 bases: TGCGCCAGCACCTTGGGGACTGCTGACTATGGCTACACCTTC.

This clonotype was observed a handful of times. The CDR3 reads CATSGGSGGETQYF. In DNA, the CDR3 is TGTGCCACCAGCGGAGGATCAGGGGGAGAGACCCAGTACTTC. J is TRBJ2-5 and V is TRBV15, with 7 bases aligning to TRBD1. V lost 5 bases, J lost 4 bases, and 7 bases stayed unmatched. Per the germline V gene, CDR1 is LNHNV and CDR2 is YYDKDF (reference sequence). This CDR3 has 14 amino acids.

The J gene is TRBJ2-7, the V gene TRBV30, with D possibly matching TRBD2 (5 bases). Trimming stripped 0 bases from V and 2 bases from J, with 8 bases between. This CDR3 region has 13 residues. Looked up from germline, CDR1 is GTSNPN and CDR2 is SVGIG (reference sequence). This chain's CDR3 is CAWSVGLTYEQYF. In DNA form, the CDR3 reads TGTGCCTGGAGTGTTGGACTCACCTACGAGCAGTACTTC.

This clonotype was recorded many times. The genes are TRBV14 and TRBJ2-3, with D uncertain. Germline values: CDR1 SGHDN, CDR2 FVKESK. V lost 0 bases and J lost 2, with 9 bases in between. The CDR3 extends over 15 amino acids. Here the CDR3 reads CASSQDFGYTDTQYF. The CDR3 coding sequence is TGTGCCAGCAGCCAAGATTTTGGTTACACAGATACGCAGTATTTT. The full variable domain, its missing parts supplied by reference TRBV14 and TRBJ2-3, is EAGVTQFPSHSVIEKGQTVTLRCDPISGHDNLYWYRRVMGKEIKFLLHFVKESKQDESGMPNNRFLAERTGGTYSTLKVQPAELEDSGVYFCASSQDFGYTDTQYFGPGTRLTVL.

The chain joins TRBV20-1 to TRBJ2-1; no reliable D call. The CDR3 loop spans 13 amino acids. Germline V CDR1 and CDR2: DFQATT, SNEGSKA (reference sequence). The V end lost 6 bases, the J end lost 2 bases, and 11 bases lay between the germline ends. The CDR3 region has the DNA TGCAGTGCAGACGCGAGGACCTACAATGAGCAGTTCTTC. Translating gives CSADARTYNEQFF.

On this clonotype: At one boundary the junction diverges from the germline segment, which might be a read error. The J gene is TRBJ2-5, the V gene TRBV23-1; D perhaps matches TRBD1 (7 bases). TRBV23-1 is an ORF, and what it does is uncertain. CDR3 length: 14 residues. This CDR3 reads CASSPPTGEEIQYF. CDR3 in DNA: TGCGCCAGCAGTCCGCCCACAGGGGAGGAGATCCAGTACTTC.

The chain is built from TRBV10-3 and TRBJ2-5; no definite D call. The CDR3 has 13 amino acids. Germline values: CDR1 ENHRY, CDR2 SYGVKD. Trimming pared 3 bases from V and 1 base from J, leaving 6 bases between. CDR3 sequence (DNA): TGTGCCATCAGTGACGGTTCCCAAGAGACCCAGTACTTC. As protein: CAISDGSQETQYF.

CDR3 amino acids: CASSGSGLAGVADTQYF. The CDR3 DNA sequence: TGTGCCAGCAGTGGATCGGGACTAGCGGGAGTAGCAGATACGCAGTATTTT. V is TRBV6-1 and J is TRBJ2-3; 14 bases are shared with TRBD2. V lost 4 bases, J lost 4 bases, and 7 bases stayed unmatched. The CDR3 length is 17 residues. CDR1 and CDR2 (germline): MNHNS, SASEGT.

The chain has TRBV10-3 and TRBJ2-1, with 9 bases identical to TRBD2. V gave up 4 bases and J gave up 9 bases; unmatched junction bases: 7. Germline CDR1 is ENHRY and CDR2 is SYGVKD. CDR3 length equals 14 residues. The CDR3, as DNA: TGTGCCATCAGTGGGTTAGCGGGAGAAGGTGAGCAGTTCTTC. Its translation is CAISGLAGEGEQFF.

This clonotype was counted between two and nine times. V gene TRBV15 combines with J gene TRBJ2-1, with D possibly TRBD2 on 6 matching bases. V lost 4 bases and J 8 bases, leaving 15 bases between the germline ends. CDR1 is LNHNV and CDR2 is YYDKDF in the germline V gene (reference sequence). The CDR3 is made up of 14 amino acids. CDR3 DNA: TGTGCCACCAGCAACCCAGGCCCGGGGGATGAGCAGTTCTTC. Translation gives CATSNPGPGDEQFF. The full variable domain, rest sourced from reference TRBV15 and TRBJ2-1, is DAMVIQNPRYQVTQFGKPVTLSCSQTLNHNVMYWYQQKSSQAPKLLFHYYDKDFNNEADTPDNFQSRRPNTSFCFLDIRSPGLGDTAMYLCATSNPGPGDEQFFGPGTRLTVL.

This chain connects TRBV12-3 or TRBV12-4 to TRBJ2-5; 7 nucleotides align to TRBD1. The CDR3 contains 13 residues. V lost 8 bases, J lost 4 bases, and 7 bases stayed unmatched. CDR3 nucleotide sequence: TGTGCCAGCGGGGACAGTTTCATAGAGACCCAGTACTTC. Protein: CASGDSFIETQYF.